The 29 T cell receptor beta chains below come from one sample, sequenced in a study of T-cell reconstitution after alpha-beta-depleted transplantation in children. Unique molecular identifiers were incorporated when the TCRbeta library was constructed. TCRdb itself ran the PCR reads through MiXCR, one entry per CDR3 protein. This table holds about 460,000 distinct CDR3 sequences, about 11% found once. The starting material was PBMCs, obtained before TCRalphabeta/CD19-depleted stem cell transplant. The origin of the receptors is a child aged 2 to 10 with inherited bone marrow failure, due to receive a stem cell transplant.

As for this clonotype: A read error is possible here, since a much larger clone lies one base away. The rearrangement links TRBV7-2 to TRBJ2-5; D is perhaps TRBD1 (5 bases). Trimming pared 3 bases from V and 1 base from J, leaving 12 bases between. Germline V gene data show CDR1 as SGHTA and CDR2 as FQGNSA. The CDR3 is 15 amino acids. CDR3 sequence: CASSFRVKGQETQYF. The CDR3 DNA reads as TGTGCCAGCAGCTTCAGGGTGAAGGGCCAAGAGACCCAGTACTTC.

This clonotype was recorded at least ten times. In nucleotides, the CDR3 is TGTGCCAGCAGCGACACGCCATTTGCTAATGAAAAACTGTTTTTT. This sequence encodes CASSDTPFANEKLFF. The chain has TRBV12-3 or TRBV12-4 and TRBJ1-4; D gene uncertain. Trimming removed 6 bases at V and 3 bases at J, with 14 bases between. This CDR3 has 15 residues.

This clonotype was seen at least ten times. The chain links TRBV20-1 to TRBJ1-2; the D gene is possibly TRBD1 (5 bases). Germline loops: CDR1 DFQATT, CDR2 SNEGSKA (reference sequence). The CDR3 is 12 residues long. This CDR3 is CNTGSQNYGYTF. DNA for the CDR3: TGCAATACAGGCTCTCAAAACTATGGCTACACCTTC.

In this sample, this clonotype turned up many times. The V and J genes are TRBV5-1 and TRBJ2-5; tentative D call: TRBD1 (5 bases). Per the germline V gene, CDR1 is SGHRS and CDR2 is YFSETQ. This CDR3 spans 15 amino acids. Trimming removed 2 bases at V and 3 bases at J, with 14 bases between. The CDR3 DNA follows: TGCGCCAGCAGCTTCCGACAGCCGTTAAAAGAGACCCAGTACTTC. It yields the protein CASSFRQPLKETQYF.

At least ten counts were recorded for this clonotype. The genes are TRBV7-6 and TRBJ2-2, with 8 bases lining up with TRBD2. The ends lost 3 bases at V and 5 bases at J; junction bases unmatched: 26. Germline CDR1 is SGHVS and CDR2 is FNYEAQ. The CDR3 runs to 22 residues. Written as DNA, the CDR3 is TGTGCCAGCAGCTTTCAGTTTATCCCTAAACGGGAGGGCAGAAGGATGACCGGGGAGCTGTTTTTT. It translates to CASSFQFIPKREGRRMTGELFF.

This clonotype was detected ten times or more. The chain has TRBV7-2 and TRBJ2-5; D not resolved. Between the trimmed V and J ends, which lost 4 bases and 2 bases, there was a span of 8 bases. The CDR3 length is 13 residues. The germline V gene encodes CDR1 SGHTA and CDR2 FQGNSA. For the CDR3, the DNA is TGTGCCAGCAGCTACCAGATACAAGAGACCCAGTACTTC. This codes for CASSYQIQETQYF. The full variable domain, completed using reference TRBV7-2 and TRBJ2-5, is GAGVSQSPSNKVTEKGKDVELRCDPISGHTALYWYRQSLGQGLEFLIYFQGNSAPDKSGLPSDRFSAERTGGSVSTLTIQRTQQEDSAVYLCASSYQIQETQYFGPGTRLLVL.

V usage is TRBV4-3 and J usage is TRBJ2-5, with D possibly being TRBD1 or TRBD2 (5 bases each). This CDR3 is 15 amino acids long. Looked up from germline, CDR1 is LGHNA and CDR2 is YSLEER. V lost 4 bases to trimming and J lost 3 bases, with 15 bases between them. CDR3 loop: CASSRLTGTEETQYF. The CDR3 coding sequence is TGCGCCAGCAGCCGCCTAACCGGGACGGAAGAGACCCAGTACTTC.

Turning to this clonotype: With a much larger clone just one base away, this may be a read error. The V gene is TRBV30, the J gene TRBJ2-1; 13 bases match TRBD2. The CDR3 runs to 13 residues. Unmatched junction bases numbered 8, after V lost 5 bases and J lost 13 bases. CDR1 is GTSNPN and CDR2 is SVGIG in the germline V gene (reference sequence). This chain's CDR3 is CAWGRLAGGGQFF. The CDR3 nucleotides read TGTGCCTGGGGGAGACTAGCGGGAGGTGGCCAGTTCTTC.

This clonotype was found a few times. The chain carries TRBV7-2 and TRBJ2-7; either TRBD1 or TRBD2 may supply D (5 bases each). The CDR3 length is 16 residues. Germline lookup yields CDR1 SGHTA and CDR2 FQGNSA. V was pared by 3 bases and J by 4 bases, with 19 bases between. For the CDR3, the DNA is TGTGCCAGCAGCTTCTTTCCGGGACCCCTAGGGTACGAGCAGTACTTC. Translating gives CASSFFPGPLGYEQYF.

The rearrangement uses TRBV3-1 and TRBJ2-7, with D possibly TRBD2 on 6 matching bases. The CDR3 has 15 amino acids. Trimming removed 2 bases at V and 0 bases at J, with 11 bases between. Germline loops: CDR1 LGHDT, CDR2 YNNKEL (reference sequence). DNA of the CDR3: TGTGCCAGCAGCCAAACGGACTATAGCTCCTACGAGCAGTACTTC. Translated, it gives CASSQTDYSSYEQYF.

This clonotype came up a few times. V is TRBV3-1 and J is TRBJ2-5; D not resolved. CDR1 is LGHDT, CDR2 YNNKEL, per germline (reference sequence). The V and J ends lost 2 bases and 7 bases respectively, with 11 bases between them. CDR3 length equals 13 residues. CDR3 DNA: TGTGCCAGCAGCCAAAATTATCCCTCGACCCAGTACTTC. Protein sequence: CASSQNYPSTQYF.

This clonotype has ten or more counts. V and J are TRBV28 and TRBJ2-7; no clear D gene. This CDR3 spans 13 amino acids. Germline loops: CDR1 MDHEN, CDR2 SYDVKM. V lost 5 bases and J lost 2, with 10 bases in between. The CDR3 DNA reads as TGTGCCAGCAGTCCCCCGGCGCCCTACGAGCAGTACTTC. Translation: CASSPPAPYEQYF.

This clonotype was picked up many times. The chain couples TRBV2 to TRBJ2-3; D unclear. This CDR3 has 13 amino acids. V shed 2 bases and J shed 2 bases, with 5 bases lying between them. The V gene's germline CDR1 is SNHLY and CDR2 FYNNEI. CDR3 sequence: CASSEYTTDTQYF. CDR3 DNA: TGTGCCAGCAGTGAATACACCACAGATACGCAGTATTTT.

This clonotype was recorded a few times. CDR3 protein: CASSFSPYLAANTGELFF. In nucleotides, the CDR3 is TGTGCCAGCAGTTTTTCCCCTTACCTAGCAGCGAACACCGGGGAGCTGTTTTTT. The V call is TRBV12-3 or TRBV12-4, the J call TRBJ2-2; D is possibly TRBD2 (5 bases). This CDR3 has 18 residues. Deletions cut 3 bases from V and 0 bases from J, with 17 bases between.

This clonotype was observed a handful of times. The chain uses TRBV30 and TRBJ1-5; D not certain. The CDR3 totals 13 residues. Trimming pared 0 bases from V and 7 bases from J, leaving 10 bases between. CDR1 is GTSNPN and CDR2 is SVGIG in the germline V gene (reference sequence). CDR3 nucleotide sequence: TGTGCCTGGAGTGTAGAGGGTTCGCAGCCCCAGCATTTT. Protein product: CAWSVEGSQPQHF.

CDR3 nucleotide sequence: TGTGCCAGCAGTTTATTGGGACAGCGCACAGATACGCAGTATTTT. Amino acid sequence: CASSLLGQRTDTQYF. The chain carries TRBV27 and TRBJ2-3; the match to TRBD1 covers 7 bases. The germline V gene has CDR1 MNHEY and CDR2 SMNVEV (reference sequence). V was clipped by 1 base and J by 1 base; unmatched bases: 2. The CDR3 totals 15 residues.

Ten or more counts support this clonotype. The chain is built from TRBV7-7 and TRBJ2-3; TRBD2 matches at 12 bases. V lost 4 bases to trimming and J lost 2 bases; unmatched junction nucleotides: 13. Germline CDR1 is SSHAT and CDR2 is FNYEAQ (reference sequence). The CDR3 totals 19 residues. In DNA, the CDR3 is TGTGCCAGCAGCTCCCACCCGACTAGCGGGAGAGAACTCACAGATACGCAGTATTTT. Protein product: CASSSHPTSGRELTDTQYF.

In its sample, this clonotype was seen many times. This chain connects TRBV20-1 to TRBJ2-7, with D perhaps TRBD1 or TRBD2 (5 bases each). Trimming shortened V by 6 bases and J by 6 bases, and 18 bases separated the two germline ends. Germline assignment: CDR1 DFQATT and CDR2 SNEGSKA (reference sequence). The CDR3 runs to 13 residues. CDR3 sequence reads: CSAPIGEPGEQYF. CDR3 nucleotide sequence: TGCAGTGCCCCGATAGGGGAGCCTGGCGAGCAGTACTTC.

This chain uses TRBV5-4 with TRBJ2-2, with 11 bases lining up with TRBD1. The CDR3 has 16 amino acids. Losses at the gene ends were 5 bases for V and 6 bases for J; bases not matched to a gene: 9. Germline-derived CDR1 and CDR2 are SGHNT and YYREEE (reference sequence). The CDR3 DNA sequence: TGTGCCAGCAGTTCCGGGACAGGGGGTTACGCCGGGGAGCTGTTTTTT. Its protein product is CASSSGTGGYAGELFF.

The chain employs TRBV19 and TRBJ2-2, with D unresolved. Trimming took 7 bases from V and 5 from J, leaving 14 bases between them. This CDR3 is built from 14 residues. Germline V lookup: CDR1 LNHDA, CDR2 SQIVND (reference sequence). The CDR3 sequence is CASNHPWPTGELFF. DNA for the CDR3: TGTGCCAGTAATCACCCGTGGCCTACCGGGGAGCTGTTTTTT.

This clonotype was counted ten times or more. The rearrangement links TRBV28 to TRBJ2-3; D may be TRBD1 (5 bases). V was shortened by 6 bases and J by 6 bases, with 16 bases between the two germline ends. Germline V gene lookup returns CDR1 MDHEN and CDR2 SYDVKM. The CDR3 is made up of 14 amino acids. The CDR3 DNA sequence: TGTGCCAGCAGGGTACAGGAGTGGAAGGATACGCAGTATTTT. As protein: CASRVQEWKDTQYF.

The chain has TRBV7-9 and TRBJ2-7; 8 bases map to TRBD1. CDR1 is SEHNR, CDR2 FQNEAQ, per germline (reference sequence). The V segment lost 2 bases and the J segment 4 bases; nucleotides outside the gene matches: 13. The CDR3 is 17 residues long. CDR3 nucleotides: TGTGCCAGCAGCTTAAACCCAGGGGGCGCCCCGGGGTACGAGCAGTACTTC. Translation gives CASSLNPGGAPGYEQYF.

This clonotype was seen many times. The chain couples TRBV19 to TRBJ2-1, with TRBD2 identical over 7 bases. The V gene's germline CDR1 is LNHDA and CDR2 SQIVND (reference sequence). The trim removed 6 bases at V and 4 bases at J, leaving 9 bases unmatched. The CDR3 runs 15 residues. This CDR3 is CASSPGLRTYNEQFF. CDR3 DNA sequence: TGTGCCAGTAGCCCGGGACTACGGACTTACAATGAGCAGTTCTTC.

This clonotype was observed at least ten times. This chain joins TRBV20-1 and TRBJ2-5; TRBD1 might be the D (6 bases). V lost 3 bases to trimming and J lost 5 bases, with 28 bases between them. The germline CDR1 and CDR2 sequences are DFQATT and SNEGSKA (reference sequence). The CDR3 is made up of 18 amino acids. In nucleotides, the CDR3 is TGCAGTGCTAGGCATCCCGTCTCCTCAAAAAGGGGGTGGGAGACCCAGTACTTC. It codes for CSARHPVSSKRGWETQYF.

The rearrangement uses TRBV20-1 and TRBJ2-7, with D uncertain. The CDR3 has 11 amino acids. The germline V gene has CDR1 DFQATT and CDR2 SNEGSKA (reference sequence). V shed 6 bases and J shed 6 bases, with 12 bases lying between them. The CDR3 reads CSADLHVEQYF. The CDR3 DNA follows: TGCAGTGCGGACCTCCATGTCGAGCAGTACTTC.

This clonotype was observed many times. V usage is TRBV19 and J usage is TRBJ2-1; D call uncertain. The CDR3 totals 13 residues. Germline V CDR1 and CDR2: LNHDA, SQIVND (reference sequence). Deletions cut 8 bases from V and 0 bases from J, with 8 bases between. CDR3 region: CASCASSYNEQFF. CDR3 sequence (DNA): TGTGCCAGTTGCGCGAGCTCCTACAATGAGCAGTTCTTC.

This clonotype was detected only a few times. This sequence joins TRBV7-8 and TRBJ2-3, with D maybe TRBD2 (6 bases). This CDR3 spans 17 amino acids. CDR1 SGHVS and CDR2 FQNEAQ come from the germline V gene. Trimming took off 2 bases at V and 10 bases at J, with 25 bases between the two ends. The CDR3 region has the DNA TGTGCCAGCAGCTTATCGGCCTCGGGAGACCCCACGGGGGCGCAGTATTTT. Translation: CASSLSASGDPTGAQYF.

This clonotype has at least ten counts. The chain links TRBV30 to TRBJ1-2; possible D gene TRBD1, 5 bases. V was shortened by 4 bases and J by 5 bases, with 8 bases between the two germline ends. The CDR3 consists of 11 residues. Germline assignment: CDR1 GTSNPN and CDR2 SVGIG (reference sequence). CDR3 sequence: CAWTGFYGYTF. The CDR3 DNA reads TGTGCCTGGACAGGGTTTTATGGCTACACCTTC.

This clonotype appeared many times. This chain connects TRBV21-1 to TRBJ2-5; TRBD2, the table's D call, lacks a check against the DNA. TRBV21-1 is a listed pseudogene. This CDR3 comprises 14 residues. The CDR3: CASTRAGLRGTQYF. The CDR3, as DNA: TGTGCCAGCACCCGGGCGGGGCTGCGGGGGACCCAGTACTTC.